The present T cell receptor (beta chain) was sequenced within a study of blood T cell repertoires in COVID-19. Study-level background: From the United States, Italy and Spain came samples of acute and convalescent COVID-19. From T cells, B-cell-depleted T cells, or PBMCs came the material, which was cDNA or gDNA.

Turning to this clone: This sample also contains other DNA sequences that code for the same CDR3.

In the original workflow: Amplification of reference gene primers was used by the study to estimate nucleated cell counts. Clones were read by immunoSEQ multiplex PCR, and TCRdb kept only the in-frame ones, dropping some. The V and J calls and clone size are taken from that table; D and trimming were inferred from the DNA. The sample includes about 160,000 clones, about 80% of them seen just once. V was pared by 1 base and J by 0 bases, with 10 bases between. The CDR3 has 16 residues. Per germline, CDR1 SGHNT and CDR2 YYREEE (reference sequence). The sequencing input was peripheral blood. The J gene is TRBJ1-4, the V gene TRBV5-4, with TRBD1 as a possible D gene (5 bases). The receptor's source is a man between 65 and 85 years old with acute or convalescent COVID-19. The chain's CDR3 is CASSLTGDATNEKLFF. As DNA, the CDR3 is TGTGCCAGCAGCTTGACAGGAGATGCAACTAATGAAAAACTGTTTTTT.